Shown below are 18 T cell receptor beta chains from a single sample sequenced in a study of untreated major depressive disorder. Broader study findings: Depressed patients' CD4+ T cells carried increased TRBV05-01 (Vbeta 5.1) usage versus control CD4+ T cells.

Clones were read by immunoSEQ multiplex PCR, and TCRdb kept only the in-frame ones, dropping some. The sample has about 27,000 clones; 91% are singletons. Their target antigens are unknown. The material sequenced was CD4+ T cells from PBMCs. These receptors were taken from a woman aged 30 to 39 with major depressive disorder.

The chain has TRBV7-8 and TRBJ1-4; 10 nucleotides match TRBD1. The CDR3 extends over 16 amino acids. Germline CDR1 and CDR2: SGHVS and FQNEAQ. Germline trimming cut 5 bases from V and 3 bases from J; bases unmatched to any gene: 6. The CDR3 region has the DNA TGTGCCAGCAGCAAGACCGGGACAGGGGCTAATGAAAAACTGTTTTTT. Translating it yields CASSKTGTGANEKLFF.

The chain couples TRBV5-1 to TRBJ2-7; possibly TRBD2 for D (6 bases). Germline assignment: CDR1 SGHRS and CDR2 YFSETQ. The length of the CDR3 is 15 residues. Deletions cut 2 bases from V and 2 bases from J, with 14 bases between. This CDR3 reads CASSFQGGVTYEQYF. CDR3 nucleotide sequence: TGCGCCAGCAGCTTCCAGGGCGGGGTCACCTACGAGCAGTACTTC.

The table lists this clone with a count of one. The rearrangement links TRBV28 to TRBJ1-1; 9 positions match TRBD1. Losses at the gene ends were 5 bases for V and 11 bases for J; bases not matched to a gene: 9. Germline V gene lookup returns CDR1 MDHEN and CDR2 SYDVKM. This CDR3 region has 13 residues. CDR3 nucleotide sequence: TGTGCCAGCAGTGAGGGACAGGGACTGGAGGCTTTCTTT. It translates to CASSEGQGLEAFF.

The chain is built from TRBV10-3 and TRBJ2-2; 8 nucleotides agree with TRBD1. CDR1 ENHRY and CDR2 SYGVKD come from the germline V gene. V was pared by 3 bases and J by 1 base, with 4 bases of the junction left unmatched. The CDR3 spans 16 residues. The CDR3 is CAISDRGQGNTGELFF. CDR3 nucleotide sequence: TGTGCCATCAGTGACCGCGGACAGGGGAACACCGGGGAGCTGTTTTTT.

DNA of the CDR3: TGCAGTGCCCTGGAAAGGTACGAGCAGTACTTC. Protein product: CSALERYEQYF. The chain recombines TRBV20-1 with TRBJ2-7; D is undetermined. This CDR3 contains 11 residues. V dropped 6 bases and J dropped 4 bases, with 10 bases sitting between them. CDR1 and CDR2 (germline): DFQATT, SNEGSKA (reference sequence).

The chain couples TRBV6-1 to TRBJ2-7, with no clear D. V was cut by 4 bases and J by 0 bases, with 13 bases left in between. Germline V gene sequence: CDR1 MNHNS, CDR2 SASEGT. The CDR3 length is 15 residues. CDR3 in amino acids: CASSGVDLSSYEQYF. The CDR3, as DNA: TGTGCCAGCAGTGGAGTAGATCTTAGCTCCTACGAGCAGTACTTC.

DNA for the CDR3: TGTGCCAGCAGTGAGCAGCGGGACACAGATACGCAGTATTTT. It translates to CASSEQRDTDTQYF. The chain is built from TRBV2 and TRBJ2-3, with TRBD2 identical over 7 bases. After removal of 3 bases from V and 2 bases from J, the junction contained 2 bases not matched to a gene. CDR1 is SNHLY, CDR2 FYNNEI, per germline. The CDR3 loop spans 14 amino acids.

This chain links TRBV29-1 with TRBJ2-5, with D tentatively TRBD2 (5 bases). Germline CDR1 reads SQVTM; CDR2 reads ANQGSEA. V shed 5 bases and J shed 4 bases, with 5 bases lying between them. The CDR3 is 10 residues long. CDR3 residues: CSVRGETQYF. The CDR3 nucleotides read TGCAGCGTTCGGGGAGAGACCCAGTACTTC.

This clone has just one count. The V and J genes are TRBV27 and TRBJ2-1; possibly TRBD1 for D (5 bases). V was pared by 4 bases and J by 5 bases, with 15 bases between. The germline V gene encodes CDR1 MNHEY and CDR2 SMNVEV (reference sequence). The CDR3 has 15 residues. The CDR3 here is CASSYRQLLNNEQFF. The CDR3 region has the DNA TGTGCCAGCAGTTATAGACAGCTACTGAACAATGAGCAGTTCTTC.

The V call is TRBV6-5, the J call TRBJ2-6, with unresolved D. V dropped 0 bases and J dropped 3 bases, with 9 bases sitting between them. This CDR3 region has 16 residues. Germline V gene data show CDR1 as MNHEY and CDR2 as SVGAGI. This CDR3 reads CASSYSRDHGANVLTF. The CDR3 DNA is TGTGCCAGCAGTTACTCTAGGGATCATGGGGCCAACGTCCTGACTTTC.

The gene calls are TRBV10-3 and TRBJ1-3; D call uncertain. CDR1 ENHRY and CDR2 SYGVKD come from the germline V gene. V lost 3 bases and J 2 bases, leaving 14 bases between the germline ends. CDR3 length equals 16 residues. The CDR3 coding sequence is TGTGCCATCAGTGATCTTGGGTCACCCACTGGAAACACCATATATTTT. Its protein is CAISDLGSPTGNTIYF.

V usage is TRBV6-6 and J usage is TRBJ1-1; D is possibly TRBD1 (5 bases). The germline CDR1 and CDR2 sequences are MNHNY and SVGAGI (reference sequence). Trimming shortened V by 7 bases and J by 0 bases, and 6 bases separated the two germline ends. This CDR3 has 12 amino acids. The CDR3 sequence is CASKGVNTEAFF. The CDR3 DNA reads TGTGCCAGCAAAGGGGTGAACACTGAAGCTTTCTTT.

The genes are TRBV28 and TRBJ2-7; weak D call: TRBD1 (5 bases). The germline V gene encodes CDR1 MDHEN and CDR2 SYDVKM. There are 12 residues in the CDR3. Trimming removed 8 bases from V and 9 bases from J, with 17 bases in between. CDR3 sequence: CASGLGPQGQYF. As DNA, the CDR3 is TGTGCCAGCGGCTTAGGGCCGCAGGGGCAGTACTTC.

This clone was counted a single time. The rearrangement links TRBV20-1 to TRBJ1-6; D perhaps matches TRBD1 (6 bases). V lost 6 bases, J lost 10 bases, and 10 bases lay in between. This CDR3 contains 11 residues. CDR1 is DFQATT, CDR2 SNEGSKA, per germline (reference sequence). The CDR3 protein is CSAQGHSPLHF. CDR3 nucleotides: TGCAGTGCCCAGGGACACTCACCCCTCCACTTT.

The chain combines TRBV6-1 with TRBJ1-4; no reliable D call. The CDR3 covers 16 residues. Germline-derived CDR1 and CDR2 are MNHNS and SASEGT. V was pared by 1 base and J by 3 bases, with 12 bases between. In DNA, the CDR3 is TGTGCCAGCAGTGAAGTTACGGGGAAACCTAATGAAAAACTGTTTTTT. Translating it yields CASSEVTGKPNEKLFF.

J is TRBJ1-4 and V is TRBV6-1; no definite D call. Germline CDR1 MNHNS, CDR2 SASEGT. The germline V and J ends were trimmed by 7 bases and 6 bases, with 12 bases remaining between them. The CDR3 totals 13 residues. This chain's CDR3 is CASTRTGYEKLFF. In nucleotides, the CDR3 is TGTGCCAGCACCAGAACGGGGTATGAAAAACTGTTTTTT.

The rearrangement uses TRBV14 and TRBJ1-2, with D hard to call. CDR3 length: 15 residues. V was shortened by 0 bases and J by 8 bases, with 16 bases between the two germline ends. Germline CDR1 and CDR2: SGHDN and FVKESK. This CDR3 reads CASSQDWSRLFGYTF. The CDR3 nucleotides are TGTGCCAGCAGCCAAGATTGGTCCAGGCTCTTCGGCTACACCTTC. Complete variable domain (other parts from reference TRBV14 and TRBJ1-2): EAGVTQFPSHSVIEKGQTVTLRCDPISGHDNLYWYRRVMGKEIKFLLHFVKESKQDESGMPNNRFLAERTGGTYSTLKVQPAELEDSGVYFCASSQDWSRLFGYTFGSGTRLTVV.

V and J are TRBV5-4 and TRBJ1-2; 7 nucleotides line up with TRBD1. This CDR3 comprises 13 residues. V was pared by 4 bases and J by 2 bases, with 2 bases of the junction left unmatched. Germline V lookup: CDR1 SGHNT, CDR2 YYREEE (reference sequence). Here the CDR3 reads CASSPDRNYGYTF. Written as DNA, the CDR3 is TGTGCCAGCAGCCCGGACAGGAACTATGGCTACACCTTC.